These T cell receptor beta chains were read from a single sample in a study of blood T cell repertoires in COVID-19. Repertoires were generated with immunoSEQ multiplex PCR, while TCRdb's copy carries only in-frame clones and drops some. The sample has roughly 390,000 clones, 80% to 90% seen once. Sequences were obtained from peripheral blood. The source of these receptors is a woman younger than 45 with COVID-19, enrolled during active disease. CDR3s include the opening cysteine and the closing phenylalanine or tryptophan. A D gene is named only where the DNA matches it firmly. Some rows mark clone size as missing; the rest say once, few, many or name a class of expanded clone.

d_gene: TRBD1
abundance: .
j_gene: TRBJ2-1
v_gene: TRBV19
CDR3nt: TGTGCCAGTAGTAGGACAGGGAGTATCAATGAGCAGTTCTTC
CDR3aa: CASSRTGSINEQFF

d_gene: .
abundance: few
j_gene: TRBJ1-6
v_gene: TRBV3-1/TRBV3-2
CDR3nt: TGTGCCAGCAGCAGCGGACAGAAGAGTTCACCCCTCCACTTT
CDR3aa: CASSSGQKSSPLHF

d_gene: TRBD2
abundance: .
j_gene: TRBJ2-5
v_gene: TRBV18
CDR3nt: TGTGCCAGCTCACCACTAGCGGGGGAAGAGACCCAGTACTTC
CDR3aa: CASSPLAGEETQYF

d_gene: .
abundance: .
j_gene: TRBJ2-2
v_gene: TRBV5-1
CDR3nt: TGCGCCAGCAGGTCGGCTAGCAGCACCGGGGAGCTGTTTTTT
CDR3aa: CASRSASSTGELFF

d_gene: .
abundance: .
j_gene: TRBJ2-5
v_gene: TRBV6-1
CDR3nt: TGTGCCAGCAGTGAAAGGTTGAGGAGCCAAGAGACCCAGTACTTC
CDR3aa: CASSERLRSQETQYF

d_gene: TRBD2
abundance: .
j_gene: TRBJ2-3
v_gene: TRBV30
CDR3nt: TGTGCCTGGAATGGACTAGCGGGAGGTTCAGATACGCAGTATTTT
CDR3aa: CAWNGLAGGSDTQYF

d_gene: .
abundance: once
j_gene: TRBJ2-7
v_gene: TRBV19
CDR3nt: TGTGCCAGTAGTACAGGGTTTTCCTACGAGCAGTACTTC
CDR3aa: CASSTGFSYEQYF

d_gene: .
abundance: once
j_gene: TRBJ1-2
v_gene: TRBV30
CDR3nt: TGTGCCTGGAACCGGGGAGGAGAGAACTATGGCTACACCTTC
CDR3aa: CAWNRGGENYGYTF

d_gene: TRBD2
abundance: .
j_gene: TRBJ2-7
v_gene: TRBV28
CDR3nt: TGTGCCAGCAGTGTTAGCGGGAGGGCCTACGAGCAGTACTTC
CDR3aa: CASSVSGRAYEQYF

d_gene: TRBD2
abundance: .
j_gene: TRBJ2-1
v_gene: TRBV2
CDR3nt: TGTGCCAGCAGTGGCCTAGCGGGAGCCGTCAATGAGCAGTTCTTC
CDR3aa: CASSGLAGAVNEQFF

d_gene: TRBD1
abundance: .
j_gene: TRBJ2-6
v_gene: TRBV18
CDR3nt: TGTGCCAGCTCACTAACCGGGACAGAGGGGTTAGGGGCCAACGTCCTGACTTTC
CDR3aa: CASSLTGTEGLGANVLTF

d_gene: TRBD2
abundance: .
j_gene: TRBJ2-5
v_gene: TRBV2
CDR3nt: TGTGCCAGCAGCGAGCGGGAGTGGCAAGAGACCCAGTACTTC
CDR3aa: CASSEREWQETQYF

d_gene: TRBD2
abundance: once
j_gene: TRBJ2-3
v_gene: TRBV19
CDR3nt: TGTGCCAGTAGTATCCACGGGAGGCCCACAGATACGCAGTATTTT
CDR3aa: CASSIHGRPTDTQYF

d_gene: .
abundance: .
j_gene: TRBJ2-7
v_gene: TRBV10-2
CDR3nt: TGCGCCAGCAGTGAGTCGAAGGCCGAACCAGGGTACTTC
CDR3aa: CASSESKAEPGYF

d_gene: TRBD2
abundance: .
j_gene: TRBJ2-3
v_gene: TRBV7-8
CDR3nt: TGTGCCAGCAGCATAAATCTAGCGGGAGGGCCAAAGTATTTT
CDR3aa: CASSINLAGGPKYF

d_gene: TRBD1
abundance: .
j_gene: TRBJ1-1
v_gene: TRBV25-1
CDR3nt: TGTGCCAGCAGCCGGGACAGATTGAACACTGAAGCTTTCTTT
CDR3aa: CASSRDRLNTEAFF

d_gene: .
abundance: once
j_gene: TRBJ2-4
v_gene: TRBV28
CDR3nt: TGTGCCAGCAGTCCACGACAGGGACTAGACATTCAGTACTTC
CDR3aa: CASSPRQGLDIQYF

d_gene: TRBD1
abundance: once
j_gene: TRBJ2-7
v_gene: TRBV5-3
CDR3nt: TGTGCCAGAAGCGTCGACCGGGGAGGACAGGGCTACGAGCAGTACTTC
CDR3aa: CARSVDRGGQGYEQYF

d_gene: .
abundance: .
j_gene: TRBJ1-5
v_gene: TRBV28
CDR3nt: TGTGCCAGCATGGAGGGCGACCAGCCCCAGCATTTT
CDR3aa: CASMEGDQPQHF

d_gene: .
abundance: .
j_gene: TRBJ1-1
v_gene: TRBV5-4
CDR3nt: TGTGCCAGCAGTTCGGGGGGCACTGAAGCTTTCTTT
CDR3aa: CASSSGGTEAFF

d_gene: .
abundance: .
j_gene: TRBJ1-1
v_gene: TRBV29-1
CDR3nt: TGCAGCGTTGCTCAAGCAGGCACTGAAGCTTTCTTT
CDR3aa: CSVAQAGTEAFF

d_gene: TRBD1
abundance: .
j_gene: TRBJ2-7
v_gene: TRBV30
CDR3nt: TGTGCCTTTTCCGGGACAGGGTTTTACGAGCAGTACTTC
CDR3aa: CAFSGTGFYEQYF

d_gene: TRBD1
abundance: .
j_gene: TRBJ1-1
v_gene: TRBV4-3
CDR3nt: TGCGCCAGCAGCCTGGGGACAGGAGTGAACACTGAAGCTTTCTTT
CDR3aa: CASSLGTGVNTEAFF

d_gene: TRBD2
abundance: .
j_gene: TRBJ2-1
v_gene: TRBV29-1
CDR3nt: TGCAGCGTTGAAGGCTCGGGGACTAGCGGCTACAATGAGCAGTTCTTC
CDR3aa: CSVEGSGTSGYNEQFF

d_gene: .
abundance: .
j_gene: TRBJ2-1
v_gene: TRBV6-5
CDR3nt: TGTGCCAGCGGGGGCCCTGAGCAGTTCTTC
CDR3aa: CASGGPEQFF

d_gene: .
abundance: .
j_gene: TRBJ2-7
v_gene: TRBV5-6
CDR3nt: TGTGCCAGCAGCCGTAGCGGCCGGCTCTACGAGCAGTACTTC
CDR3aa: CASSRSGRLYEQYF

d_gene: .
abundance: .
j_gene: TRBJ2-2
v_gene: TRBV7-9
CDR3nt: TGTGCCAGCAGCGGGAGAGCGACCGGGGAGCTGTTTTTT
CDR3aa: CASSGRATGELFF

d_gene: .
abundance: .
j_gene: TRBJ2-7
v_gene: TRBV9
CDR3nt: TGTGCCAGCAGCGCCGAGGGAAACGGGATTGCAGAGCAGTACTTC
CDR3aa: CASSAEGNGIAEQYF

d_gene: TRBD2
abundance: .
j_gene: TRBJ2-1
v_gene: TRBV7-3
CDR3nt: TGTGCCAGCAGCTTAGCGGCGGGAGCTAATGAGCAGTTCTTC
CDR3aa: CASSLAAGANEQFF

d_gene: TRBD1
abundance: .
j_gene: TRBJ1-2
v_gene: TRBV3-1/TRBV3-2
CDR3nt: TGTGCCAGCAGCCAAACAGACAGGGTCAATGGCTACACCTTC
CDR3aa: CASSQTDRVNGYTF

d_gene: .
abundance: .
j_gene: TRBJ2-7
v_gene: TRBV3-1/TRBV3-2
CDR3nt: TGTGCCAGCAGCCCCGAGGGATTGTACGAGCAGTACTTC
CDR3aa: CASSPEGLYEQYF

d_gene: TRBD2
abundance: .
j_gene: TRBJ2-3
v_gene: TRBV18
CDR3nt: TGTGCCAGCTCACCCGGGTACGGACTAGCGGGAGATGGTGAAACAGATACGCAGTATTTT
CDR3aa: CASSPGYGLAGDGETDTQYF

d_gene: .
abundance: .
j_gene: TRBJ1-4
v_gene: TRBV5-4
CDR3nt: TGTGCCAGCAGCGAGACGGGGACAAGGGAAAAACTGTTTTTT
CDR3aa: CASSETGTREKLFF

d_gene: .
abundance: few
j_gene: TRBJ2-1
v_gene: TRBV7-3
CDR3nt: TGTGCCAGCAGCTTTAGTTCGGGGGGCCACAATGAGCAGTTCTTC
CDR3aa: CASSFSSGGHNEQFF

d_gene: TRBD2
abundance: .
j_gene: TRBJ2-2
v_gene: TRBV7-9
CDR3nt: TGTGCCAGCAGCTCAAGACTAGCGGGCACCGGGGAGCTGTTTTTT
CDR3aa: CASSSRLAGTGELFF

d_gene: TRBD1
abundance: .
j_gene: TRBJ2-1
v_gene: TRBV9
CDR3nt: TGTGCCAGCAGCGGGACAGGGGGGGAGCAGTTCTTC
CDR3aa: CASSGTGGEQFF

d_gene: .
abundance: .
j_gene: TRBJ1-6
v_gene: TRBV5-4
CDR3nt: TGTGCCAGCAGCCCCGACAGGAATCTGCGTAATTCACCCCTCCACTTT
CDR3aa: CASSPDRNLRNSPLHF